This entry describes one TCR beta chain. The sample comes from a study of shared clonotypes between healthy human individuals. TCRdb keeps only in-frame clones here, not all; method: immunoSEQ multiplex PCR. Altogether some 2,100,000 clones are present, approximately 94% being singletons, with the ten largest covering 0.1% to 0.15%. Germline V gene sequence: CDR1 SEHNR, CDR2 FQNEAQ (reference sequence). V was shortened by 5 bases and J by 6 bases, with 17 bases between the two germline ends. This CDR3 has 15 residues. Sequencing used naive CD4+ T cells sorted from blood. Stated subset: CD45RA+ positively selected. The clonotype comes from a man aged 18-30 years in good health. The chain recombines TRBV7-9 with TRBJ2-1; D unclear. CDR3 nucleotide sequence: TGTGCCAGCAGCCTCAACCCCAACCGTCGCAATGAGCAGTTCTTC. Its protein product is CASSLNPNRRNEQFF.